This entry lists 12 T cell receptor beta chains sequenced from one sample in a study of blood T cell repertoires in COVID-19. Clones were sequenced by immunoSEQ multiplex PCR, and TCRdb holds only the in-frame ones, with some missing. The sample has about 190,000 clones; around 85% are singletons. The sample comprised PBMCs or T cells enriched from blood (not recorded which). These receptors all come from a woman between 25 and 40 years old who had recovered from COVID-19.

The V gene is TRBV5-1, the J gene TRBJ2-1; D is possibly TRBD1 (5 bases). Trimming removed 0 bases at V and 4 bases at J, with 11 bases between. The CDR3 covers 15 residues. The V gene's germline CDR1 is SGHRS and CDR2 YFSETQ. The CDR3 DNA is TGCGCCAGCAGCTTGGGACTGGGGCCGTACAATGAGCAGTTCTTC. Protein product: CASSLGLGPYNEQFF.

J is TRBJ2-5 and V is TRBV7-9; 10 nucleotides agree with TRBD2. V shed 3 bases, J shed 5 bases, and the junction held 6 bases outside the gene matches. The germline CDR1 and CDR2 sequences are SEHNR and FQNEAQ (reference sequence). The CDR3 consists of 15 residues. CDR3 sequence (DNA): TGTGCCAGCAGCTTGCTAGCGGGGGAGTGGGAGACCCAGTACTTC. It specifies CASSLLAGEWETQYF.

The chain couples TRBV5-6 to TRBJ2-3, with 11 bases lining up with TRBD2. V shed 0 bases and J 2 bases; nucleotides not matched to a gene: 2. Germline V gene data show CDR1 as SGHDT and CDR2 as YYEEEE. The CDR3 sequence is 16 residues long. In nucleotides, the CDR3 is TGTGCCAGCAGCTTGGGACTAGCGGGGCTCACAGATACGCAGTATTTT. Protein product: CASSLGLAGLTDTQYF. Looking up the rest from reference TRBV5-6 and TRBJ2-3 gives the full variable domain: DAGVTQSPTHLIKTRGQQVTLRCSPKSGHDTVSWYQQALGQGPQFIFQYYEEEERQRGNFPDRFSGHQFPNYSSELNVNALLLGDSALYLCASSLGLAGLTDTQYFGPGTRLTVL.

The V gene is TRBV27, the J gene TRBJ2-7; D gene uncertain. The CDR3 loop spans 14 amino acids. V lost 5 bases to trimming and J lost 0 bases, with 11 bases between them. From germline, CDR1 is MNHEY and CDR2 SMNVEV (reference sequence). Here the CDR3 DNA reads TGTGCCAGCAGTAGAGGCTCGAGCTCCTACGAGCAGTACTTC. Its translation: CASSRGSSSYEQYF.

The chain employs TRBV4-1 and TRBJ1-5, with D possibly being TRBD1 (6 bases). Per the germline V gene, CDR1 is MGHRA and CDR2 is YSYEKL. This CDR3 spans 15 amino acids. V was trimmed by 4 bases and J by 4 bases, leaving 14 bases between them. CDR3 coding DNA: TGCGCCAGCAGCCTAGCGACAGGCTCAAATCAGCCCCAGCATTTT. This sequence encodes CASSLATGSNQPQHF.

This clone appeared once. CDR3 sequence (DNA): TGTGCCAGCAGCAAATGCTCTTCCGAGATGATAGACAGAAGCAACACTGAAGCTTTCTTT. It encodes CASSKCSSEMIDRSNTEAFF. The chain links TRBV21-1 to TRBJ1-1; TRBD1, the table's D call, lacks a check against the DNA. TRBV21-1 corresponds to a pseudogene. This CDR3 is built from 20 residues.

This chain connects TRBV5-1 to TRBJ2-5, with TRBD1 matching over 7 bases. Losses at the gene ends were 6 bases for V and 3 bases for J; bases not matched to a gene: 8. CDR1 is SGHRS and CDR2 is YFSETQ in the germline V gene. The CDR3 is 14 residues long. The CDR3 region is CASTERDRKETQYF. CDR3 sequence (DNA): TGCGCCAGCACCGAACGGGACAGAAAAGAGACCCAGTACTTC.

This clone showed up just once. The chain is built from TRBV24-1 and TRBJ2-2; TRBD1 aligns across 9 bases. Germline trimming cut 9 bases from V and 2 bases from J; bases unmatched to any gene: 6. This CDR3 has 15 amino acids. The germline V gene encodes CDR1 KGHDR and CDR2 SFDVKD. CDR3 DNA: TGTGCCACCGCGGACAGGGGTCCAAACACCGGGGAGCTGTTTTTT. Translating it yields CATADRGPNTGELFF.

The chain recombines TRBV9 with TRBJ2-5; 11 nucleotides align to TRBD2. The germline CDR1 and CDR2 sequences are SGDLS and YYNGEE. Trimming cost V 4 bases and J 1 base; bases outside gene matches: 6. This CDR3 spans 16 amino acids. The CDR3 is CASSSGTSGVQETQYF. The CDR3 DNA reads TGTGCCAGCAGCTCCGGGACTAGCGGAGTCCAAGAGACCCAGTACTTC.

In its sample, this clone was seen once. The chain employs TRBV24-1 and TRBJ2-3, with 8 bases aligning to TRBD1. Germline CDR1 is KGHDR and CDR2 is SFDVKD. This CDR3 is 16 amino acids long. V was clipped by 1 base and J by 3 bases; unmatched bases: 5. CDR3 nucleotides: TGTGCCACCAGTGATTTTAGGACAGGGTTTACAGATACGCAGTATTTT. Amino acids: CATSDFRTGFTDTQYF.

The V and J genes are TRBV6-5 and TRBJ1-1; 8 bases agree with TRBD1. The CDR3 has 14 amino acids. V gave up 6 bases and J gave up 4 bases; unmatched junction bases: 7. CDR1 is MNHEY and CDR2 is SVGAGI in the germline V gene. This chain's CDR3 is CASRASTGGTEAFF. The CDR3 DNA is TGTGCCAGCAGAGCCTCAACAGGGGGCACTGAAGCTTTCTTT.

This sequence joins TRBV27 and TRBJ2-5; TRBD2 aligns across 11 bases. V dropped 6 bases and J dropped 6; count of bases not matched to a gene: 15. CDR3 length equals 17 residues. Germline V gene lookup returns CDR1 MNHEY and CDR2 SMNVEV (reference sequence). In nucleotides, the CDR3 is TGTGCCAGCAGGTTTAGCGGGGGGGCCCTTTGGGGGAAGACCCAGTACTTC. Its translation: CASRFSGGALWGKTQYF.